This T cell receptor beta chain was sequenced in a study of blood T cell repertoires in COVID-19. In this sample, this clone turned up a few times. Measured with immunoSEQ multiplex PCR; TCRdb has only the in-frame clones, and not every one. The table includes about 260,000 clones, 80% to 90% detected once. Before they entered the study, exposed participants had met a COVID-19 case within 2 weeks. V was cut by 4 bases and J by 6 bases, with 24 bases left in between. There are 18 residues in the CDR3. Germline V gives CDR1 MNHNS, CDR2 SASEGT. The chain employs TRBV6-1 and TRBJ1-4, with D perhaps TRBD1 (6 bases). The sequencing sample was made of PBMCs or T cells enriched from blood (not recorded which). This receptor was obtained from a man aged 45-65 years who had been exposed to COVID-19. The CDR3 sequence: CASSGTWTDFYGDEKLFF. In DNA, the CDR3 is TGTGCCAGCAGTGGGACGTGGACAGATTTTTATGGGGATGAAAAACTGTTTTTT.